Each of the 30 T cell receptor beta chains below was sequenced from the same sample in a study of Graves' ophthalmopathy and Graves' hyperthyroidism listed by TCRdb under 2018. This sample was sequenced with an Illumina HiSeq 2000. For repertoire sequencing, the TCR beta CDR3 regions were amplified from RNA transcripts. The first round was an RT-PCR using HTBI primers with the Qiagen OneStep RT-PCR kit, and this first round was followed by a second-round multiplex PCR, then size selection and purification. The public reads were reprocessed in TCRdb via fastp at Q25 and MiXCR, keeping in-frame beta chains. Rows with a matching CDR3 protein are joined into one entry that keeps the most common DNA and genes. This sample comprises 350,000 to 450,000 distinct CDR3 sequences, 20% to 25% of them detected only once. The biggest ten clones account for 2.5% to 3.5% of the sample. Material: peripheral blood. These TCRs come from a woman between 18 and 29 years old with stable Graves' hyperthyroidism. Donor details come from another sample of the same person, matched by shared clones.

This clonotype was seen ten or more times. V usage is TRBV12-3 or TRBV12-4 and J usage is TRBJ2-7, with D possibly TRBD1 on 5 matching bases. The CDR3 has 15 residues. Trimming cost V 0 bases and J 0 bases, with 9 bases left between them. The CDR3 nucleotides read TGTGCCAGCAGTTTAGCCCGGCAGGGCTCCTACGAGCAGTACTTC. Translated, it gives CASSLARQGSYEQYF.

This clonotype occurred many times. The J gene is TRBJ2-7, the V gene TRBV28; D unclear. The V gene lost 4 bases and the J gene lost 6 bases, with 13 bases spanning the gap. Germline V gene data show CDR1 as MDHEN and CDR2 as SYDVKM. The CDR3 runs 13 residues. The CDR3 nucleotides are TGTGCCAGCAGTTGGGCAGGTCCCTTCGAGCAGTACTTC. Translating it yields CASSWAGPFEQYF.

The rearrangement joins TRBV12-3 or TRBV12-4 to TRBJ2-3, with 8 bases identical to TRBD1. V was clipped by 3 bases and J by 5 bases; unmatched bases: 7. The CDR3 totals 15 residues. Written as DNA, the CDR3 is TGTGCCAGCAGTTTGCCCCAGGGGGCGGGAGATACGCAGTATTTT. Translated, it gives CASSLPQGAGDTQYF.

This clonotype was picked up many times. The chain is built from TRBV12-3 or TRBV12-4 and TRBJ2-7; D is uncertain. The CDR3 length is 14 residues. With 1 base removed from V and 3 bases from J, the gap between germline ends came to 10 bases. The CDR3 loop is CASSLGGSIYEQYF. CDR3 coding DNA: TGTGCCAGCAGTTTAGGTGGGTCCATCTACGAGCAGTACTTC.

Many counts were recorded for this clonotype. CDR3 nucleotides: TGTGCCAGCACCCCCAGCCACCAAGAGACCCAGTACTTC. Its protein is CASTPSHQETQYF. The chain has TRBV6-1 and TRBJ2-5; no firm D call. Between the trimmed V and J ends, which lost 7 bases and 0 bases, there was a span of 9 bases. The CDR3 contains 13 residues. CDR1 and CDR2 (germline): MNHNS, SASEGT.

The sample holds a few counts of this clonotype. The rearrangement links TRBV11-1 to TRBJ2-5, with 12 bases identical to TRBD2. CDR3 length: 14 amino acids. The V gene end was trimmed by 5 bases and the J gene end by 8 bases; junction bases not matched to a gene: 6. Germline loops: CDR1 SGHAT, CDR2 FQDESV (reference sequence). CDR3 nucleotides: TGTGCCAGCAGCGCCGGGACTAGCGGGCCAACCCAGTACTTC. Protein sequence: CASSAGTSGPTQYF.

This clonotype has at least ten counts. The V gene is TRBV7-2, the J gene TRBJ2-7; D gene uncertain. The V and J ends lost 1 base and 5 bases respectively, with 9 bases between them. CDR1 and CDR2 from the germline V gene are SGHTA and FQGNSA. The CDR3 covers 13 residues. The CDR3 bases are TGTGCCAGCAGCTTAGGGAGTCTCAACGAGCAGTACTTC. The encoded protein is CASSLGSLNEQYF. The full variable domain, completed using reference TRBV7-2 and TRBJ2-7, is GAGVSQSPSNKVTEKGKDVELRCDPISGHTALYWYRQSLGQGLEFLIYFQGNSAPDKSGLPSDRFSAERTGGSVSTLTIQRTQQEDSAVYLCASSLGSLNEQYFGPGTRLTVT.

At least ten counts were recorded for this clonotype. The chain links TRBV6-5 to TRBJ2-6; 8 nucleotides agree with TRBD1. Germline trimming cut 2 bases from V and 0 bases from J; bases unmatched to any gene: 3. Germline loops: CDR1 MNHEY, CDR2 SVGAGI. The CDR3 consists of 17 residues. The CDR3 sequence is CASSYPGGRSGANVLTF. The CDR3 DNA is TGTGCCAGCAGTTACCCAGGGGGCCGCTCTGGGGCCAACGTCCTGACTTTC.

This clonotype was seen at least ten times. The chain couples TRBV12-3 or TRBV12-4 to TRBJ2-7; 8 positions agree with TRBD1. There are 18 residues in the CDR3. The J segment lost 1 base and the V segment lost 2 bases, leaving 13 bases of the junction unmatched. DNA for the CDR3: TGTGCCAGCAGTTTAATTCTGGGGACCCAGGGGGCGTCCTACGAGCAGTACTTC. This gives the protein CASSLILGTQGASYEQYF.

This clonotype was recorded many times. This chain joins TRBV7-2 and TRBJ1-5; no firm D call. V lost 5 bases and J lost 0, with 20 bases in between. Per the germline V gene, CDR1 is SGHTA and CDR2 is FQGNSA. The CDR3 totals 18 residues. The CDR3 here is CASSLSLEGGYSNQPQHF. In DNA form, the CDR3 reads TGTGCCAGCAGCCTAAGCCTTGAAGGAGGATATAGCAATCAGCCCCAGCATTTT.

This clonotype was seen at least ten times. DNA of the CDR3: TGCAGCGTTGAAGATCGTTGGGGCGGCACTGAAGCTTTCTTT. Encoded protein: CSVEDRWGGTEAFF. The chain links TRBV29-1 to TRBJ1-1, with a tentative D call TRBD1 (5 bases). Germline lookup yields CDR1 SQVTM and CDR2 ANQGSEA. Trimming shortened V by 0 bases and J by 4 bases, and 12 bases separated the two germline ends. This CDR3 region has 14 residues. Combining the CDR3 with reference TRBV29-1 and TRBJ1-1 gives the whole variable domain SAVISQKPSRDICQRGTSLTIQCQVDSQVTMMFWYRQQPGQSLTLIATANQGSEATYESGFVIDKFPISRPNLTFSTLTVSNMSPEDSSIYLCSVEDRWGGTEAFFGQGTRLTVV.

This clonotype was seen repeatedly, ten times or more. The chain joins TRBV2 to TRBJ1-1; D unresolved. V was shortened by 1 base and J by 1 base, with 10 bases between the two germline ends. This CDR3 is built from 15 residues. The germline V gene has CDR1 SNHLY and CDR2 FYNNEI. The DNA of the CDR3 is TGTGCCAGCAGTGAAGGGGGTCATGGGAACACTGAAGCTTTCTTT. It yields the protein CASSEGGHGNTEAFF.

This clonotype was counted many times. J is TRBJ2-7 and V is TRBV20-1; TRBD2 might be the D (7 bases). The CDR3 extends over 14 amino acids. CDR1 DFQATT and CDR2 SNEGSKA come from the germline V gene (reference sequence). V lost 1 base, J lost 4 bases, and 14 bases lay in between. In nucleotides, the CDR3 is TGCAGTGCTAGAGTCGGGGGGCAGTGGTACGAGCAGTACTTC. The encoded protein is CSARVGGQWYEQYF.

This clonotype was counted at least ten times. J is TRBJ1-1 and V is TRBV7-8, with 7 bases that match TRBD1. After removal of 1 base from V and 6 bases from J, the junction contained 8 bases not matched to a gene. Looked up from germline, CDR1 is SGHVS and CDR2 is FQNEAQ. CDR3 length: 15 amino acids. CDR3 sequence: CASSLGAGGGPEAFF. The DNA for the CDR3 is TGTGCCAGCAGCTTAGGGGCAGGGGGAGGGCCTGAAGCTTTCTTT.

J is TRBJ2-7 and V is TRBV27, with D maybe TRBD1 (5 bases). The CDR3 totals 15 residues. Trimming removed 3 bases at V and 0 bases at J, with 12 bases between. CDR1 is MNHEY, CDR2 SMNVEV, per germline (reference sequence). CDR3 sequence: CASSFRGFGSYEQYF. The CDR3, as DNA: TGTGCCAGCAGTTTTAGGGGCTTCGGCTCCTACGAGCAGTACTTC.

This clonotype was seen many times. The chain employs TRBV7-2 and TRBJ2-7, with 9 bases identical to TRBD2. V was clipped by 4 bases and J by 7 bases; unmatched bases: 11. The CDR3 covers 15 residues. CDR1 and CDR2 (germline): SGHTA, FQGNSA. Here the CDR3 reads CASSSVLAGVGEQYF. DNA for the CDR3: TGTGCCAGCAGCTCGGTGTTAGCGGGAGTGGGAGAGCAGTACTTC.

This clonotype occurred many times. The rearrangement joins TRBV12-3 or TRBV12-4 to TRBJ2-3; D remains unclear. The CDR3 consists of 15 residues. V shed 1 base and J shed 4 bases, with 12 bases lying between them. The CDR3 DNA reads as TGTGCCAGCAGTTTAGACTCAAAAGGTGCAGATACGCAGTATTTT. Protein sequence: CASSLDSKGADTQYF.

Ten or more counts support this clonotype. This sequence joins TRBV5-1 and TRBJ2-7; a weak D match, TRBD2 (6 bases). This CDR3 has 14 amino acids. Germline-derived CDR1 and CDR2 are SGHRS and YFSETQ. V was cut by 4 bases and J by 2 bases, with 13 bases left in between. The CDR3 spells CASSGGLKPYEQYF. The DNA for the CDR3 is TGCGCCAGCAGCGGGGGACTGAAGCCCTACGAGCAGTACTTC. Full variable domain (missing parts from reference TRBV5-1 and TRBJ2-7): KAGVTQTPRYLIKTRGQQVTLSCSPISGHRSVSWYQQTPGQGLQFLFEYFSETQRNKGNFPGRFSGRQFSNSRSEMNVSTLELGDSALYLCASSGGLKPYEQYFGPGTRLTVT.

CDR3 sequence (DNA): TGCGCCAGCAGCCTCACACAGGGGAGAATCACTGAAGCTTTCTTT. Protein product: CASSLTQGRITEAFF. This chain joins TRBV5-1 and TRBJ1-1; 7 positions agree with TRBD1. The CDR3 covers 15 residues. CDR1 is SGHRS and CDR2 is YFSETQ in the germline V gene. V lost 4 bases to trimming and J lost 4 bases; unmatched junction nucleotides: 10.

Ten or more counts support this clonotype. J is TRBJ2-7 and V is TRBV3-1; D remains ambiguous. Germline V gene data show CDR1 as LGHDT and CDR2 as YNNKEL (reference sequence). Trimming took 1 base from V and 0 from J, leaving 1 base between them. The CDR3 spans 12 residues. This CDR3 is CASSQVSYEQYF. The CDR3 coding sequence is TGTGCCAGCAGCCAAGTCTCCTACGAGCAGTACTTC.

This clonotype was detected many times. The chain employs TRBV19 and TRBJ2-2; TRBD1 matches 7 bases. This CDR3 has 16 amino acids. After removal of 4 bases from V and 6 bases from J, the junction contained 11 bases not matched to a gene. CDR1 is LNHDA and CDR2 is SQIVND in the germline V gene (reference sequence). The CDR3 DNA follows: TGTGCCAGTAGTACCTCGAGGACAGGTTATTCCGGGGAGCTGTTTTTT. It codes for CASSTSRTGYSGELFF.

The chain recombines TRBV15 with TRBJ2-5; D is undetermined. V dropped 3 bases and J dropped 5 bases, with 10 bases sitting between them. The germline V gene has CDR1 LNHNV and CDR2 YYDKDF (reference sequence). CDR3 length: 13 residues. The CDR3 bases are TGTGCCACCAGCAGGGAGAGGACGGAGACCCAGTACTTC. Protein: CATSRERTETQYF.

This clonotype was counted many times. The chain uses TRBV29-1 and TRBJ1-1, with D possibly TRBD1 on 5 matching bases. The CDR3 has 13 amino acids. The V and J ends lost 5 bases and 1 base respectively, with 11 bases between them. CDR1 is SQVTM and CDR2 is ANQGSEA in the germline V gene. CDR3 DNA sequence: TGCAGCGTTCTACGGGACGGGAACACTGAAGCTTTCTTT. Amino acid sequence: CSVLRDGNTEAFF.

This clonotype showed up many times. The CDR3 region is CSARGVAGDDEQYF. The CDR3 coding sequence is TGCAGTGCTAGGGGGGTAGCGGGAGACGACGAGCAGTACTTC. V and J are TRBV20-1 and TRBJ2-7; TRBD2 matches 9 bases. With 3 bases clipped from V and 5 bases from J, the junction kept 8 bases outside the gene matches. Per germline, CDR1 DFQATT and CDR2 SNEGSKA (reference sequence). The CDR3 spans 14 residues.

This clonotype was seen only a few times. The V and J genes are TRBV30 and TRBJ1-1; D is perhaps TRBD1 (5 bases). Germline CDR1 is GTSNPN and CDR2 is SVGIG (reference sequence). V was shortened by 2 bases and J by 2 bases, with 9 bases between the two germline ends. This CDR3 region has 13 residues. The CDR3 loop is CAWSLQGNTEAFF. CDR3 sequence (DNA): TGTGCCTGGAGTCTTCAGGGCAACACTGAAGCTTTCTTT.

The table lists this clonotype with many counts. This chain connects TRBV30 to TRBJ1-6; TRBD1 agrees at 7 bases. CDR1 is GTSNPN and CDR2 is SVGIG in the germline V gene (reference sequence). The CDR3 is 14 residues long. V shed 4 bases, J shed 9 bases, and the junction held 9 bases outside the gene matches. As DNA, the CDR3 is TGTGCCTGGACTTACGACAGGGAGAGTTCACCCCTCCACTTT. As protein: CAWTYDRESSPLHF.

The chain is built from TRBV20-1 and TRBJ2-5; tentatively, D is TRBD1 (6 bases). This CDR3 comprises 14 residues. The ends were cut back, 3 bases at V and 0 bases at J, with 11 bases in the middle. Looked up from germline, CDR1 is DFQATT and CDR2 is SNEGSKA (reference sequence). This CDR3 reads CSARAGTNQETQYF. CDR3 coding DNA: TGCAGTGCTAGGGCCGGGACAAACCAAGAGACCCAGTACTTC.

This clonotype was observed at least ten times. The rearrangement joins TRBV10-3 to TRBJ2-5, with D unclear. The ends were cut back, 10 bases at V and 3 bases at J, with 18 bases in the middle. The CDR3 length is 14 residues. Germline CDR1 reads ENHRY; CDR2 reads SYGVKD. The CDR3 loop is CATCQESREETQYF. DNA of the CDR3: TGTGCCACCTGCCAAGAATCCAGAGAAGAGACCCAGTACTTC.

V usage is TRBV6-4 and J usage is TRBJ1-2; D possibly corresponds to TRBD1 (5 bases). The V gene's germline CDR1 is MRHNA and CDR2 SNTAGT. V was pared by 9 bases and J by 5 bases, with 10 bases between. There are 11 residues in the CDR3. CDR3 residues: CARGAWYGYTF. CDR3 nucleotides: TGTGCCAGAGGGGCCTGGTATGGCTACACCTTC.

This clonotype was observed many times. The V gene is TRBV10-1, the J gene TRBJ1-2; possible D gene TRBD1, 5 bases. Looked up from germline, CDR1 is WNHNN and CDR2 is SYGVQD (reference sequence). This CDR3 has 15 residues. Trimming took off 7 bases at V and 1 base at J, with 16 bases between the two ends. The CDR3 DNA follows: TGCGCCAGCACCATGGCGTGGACATTTAACTATGGCTACACCTTC. It codes for CASTMAWTFNYGYTF.